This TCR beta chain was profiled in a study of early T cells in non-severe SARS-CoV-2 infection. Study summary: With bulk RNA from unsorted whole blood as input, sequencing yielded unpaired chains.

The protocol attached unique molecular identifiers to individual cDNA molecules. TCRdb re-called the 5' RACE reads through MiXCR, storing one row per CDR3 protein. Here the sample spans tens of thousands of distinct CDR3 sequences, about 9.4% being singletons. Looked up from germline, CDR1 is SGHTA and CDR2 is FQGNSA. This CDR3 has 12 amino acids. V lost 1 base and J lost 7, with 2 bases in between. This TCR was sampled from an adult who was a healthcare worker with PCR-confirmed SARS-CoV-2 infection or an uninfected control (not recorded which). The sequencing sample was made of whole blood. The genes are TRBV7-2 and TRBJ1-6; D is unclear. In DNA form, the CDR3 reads TGTGCCAGCAGCTTAGAGAATTCACCCCTCCACTTT. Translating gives CASSLENSPLHF. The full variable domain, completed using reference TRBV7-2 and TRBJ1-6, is GAGVSQSPSNKVTEKGKDVELRCDPISGHTALYWYRQSLGQGLEFLIYFQGNSAPDKSGLPSDRFSAERTGGSVSTLTIQRTQQEDSAVYLCASSLENSPLHFGNGTRLTVT.